This T cell receptor beta chain derives from a study of regulatory T cells in long-lasting Graves disease. CDR1 SGHTA and CDR2 FQGTGA come from the germline V gene. The length of the CDR3 is 14 residues. The J segment lost 5 bases and the V segment lost 6 bases, leaving 2 bases of the junction unmatched. Described time point: newly diagnosed GD, antithyroid drugs for less than 3 months. The TCR library used RNA extracted from PBMCs. This clonotype occurred many times. Arm-PCR with iRepertoire HTBI primers amplified the CDR3 regions for these TCR beta libraries. TCRdb recomputed calls from the multiplex PCR reads with MiXCR, one row per CDR3 protein. The table lists 500,000 or so distinct CDR3 sequences, about 15% of them singletons. The sample was also linked to a second study, of T cells in Graves' hyperthyroidism and ophthalmopathy.

This TCR was recovered from a woman between 40 and 65 years old with Graves disease. Sequencing was performed on peripheral blood mononuclear cells (PBMCs), taken at new diagnosis, from a patient treated with antithyroid drugs. J is TRBJ2-2 and V is TRBV7-3, with 11 nucleotides matching TRBD2. The CDR3 loop is CASRGLAETGELFF. CDR3 bases: TGTGCCAGCAGGGGACTAGCGGAGACCGGGGAGCTGTTTTTT.